Following are 29 T cell receptor beta chains from one sample sequenced in a study of OX40 agonist ivuxolimab in advanced cancers. Libraries were prepared by immunoSEQ multiplex PCR; TCRdb keeps only in-frame clonotypes and omits some of them. The table records about 79,000 clones, about nine tenths of them present only once. The material sequenced was CD4+ or CD8+ T cells sorted from blood, taken in a trial of the OX40 agonist ivuxolimab. The receptors were gathered from an adult with an advanced solid tumor such as melanoma, head and neck, liver or kidney cancer.

This clone was counted between two and nine times. Other nucleotide sequences in the sample specify the same CDR3. The rearrangement joins TRBV30 to TRBJ1-2; no reliable D call. The CDR3 runs to 11 residues. Trimming removed 0 bases from V and 2 bases from J, with 1 base in between. CDR1 GTSNPN and CDR2 SVGIG come from the germline V gene (reference sequence). The DNA for the CDR3 is TGTGCCTGGAGTGTAAACTATGGCTACACCTTC. It codes for CAWSVNYGYTF.

This rearrangement joins TRBV5-1 to TRBJ2-1, with 11 bases matching TRBD2. The CDR3 loop spans 16 amino acids. Trimming at V came to 4 bases and at J to 6 bases, leaving 9 bases not matched to a gene. Germline V gives CDR1 SGHRS, CDR2 YFSETQ. CDR3 coding DNA: TGCGCCAGCAGCCCCCAACTAGCGGGAGTAGTCAATGAGCAGTTCTTC. Its protein is CASSPQLAGVVNEQFF.

CDR3 sequence reads: CASRADYTEAFF. In DNA, the CDR3 is TGTGCCAGCAGGGCGGACTACACTGAAGCTTTCTTT. The genes are TRBV6-6 and TRBJ1-1; D ambiguous. Looked up from germline, CDR1 is MNHNY and CDR2 is SVGAGI (reference sequence). The length of the CDR3 is 12 residues. Between the trimmed V and J ends, which lost 6 bases and 3 bases, there was a span of 8 bases.

The J gene is TRBJ2-4, the V gene TRBV21-1; the DNA was not used to check the table's D call, TRBD1. TRBV21-1 is reported as a pseudogene. This CDR3 contains 16 residues. CDR3 in amino acids: CASIRQGALAKNIQYF. CDR3 nucleotides: TGTGCCAGCATCCGACAGGGGGCTTTGGCCAAAAACATTCAGTACTTC.

In this sample, this clone turned up once. The chain is built from TRBV27 and TRBJ1-1; possible D gene TRBD1, 6 bases. The CDR3 is 16 residues long. The V gene lost 6 bases and the J gene lost 2 bases, with 19 bases spanning the gap. Germline CDR1 and CDR2: MNHEY and SMNVEV (reference sequence). The CDR3, as DNA: TGTGCCAGCAGATGGGGGGGAACGACAGGAAACACTGAAGCTTTCTTT. It is translated as CASRWGGTTGNTEAFF.

The CDR3 nucleotides read TGTGCCAGCGTCGCCGGTGGCAATCAGCCCCAGCATTTT. Protein sequence: CASVAGGNQPQHF. The chain uses TRBV6-1 and TRBJ1-5; D is unresolved. This CDR3 contains 13 residues. V shed 8 bases and J shed 2 bases, with 10 bases lying between them. Germline CDR1 and CDR2: MNHNS and SASEGT.

The J gene is TRBJ2-7, the V gene TRBV28; 7 bases agree with TRBD1. CDR1 and CDR2 from the germline V gene are MDHEN and SYDVKM. This CDR3 has 16 residues. V gave up 5 bases and J gave up 2 bases; unmatched junction bases: 12. In DNA, the CDR3 is TGTGCCAGCAGTGGATCGTCAGGGGGAGTCACCTACGAGCAGTACTTC. It specifies CASSGSSGGVTYEQYF.

The chain has TRBV4-2 and TRBJ2-7, with TRBD2 as a possible D gene (6 bases). The CDR3 spans 14 residues. Per germline, CDR1 LGHNA and CDR2 YNFKEQ. The ends were cut back, 6 bases at V and 0 bases at J, with 12 bases in the middle. CDR3 DNA: TGTGCCAGCAGTTTAGTGGGAGGCTCCTACGAGCAGTACTTC. Protein: CASSLVGGSYEQYF.

This clone was seen just once. The chain is built from TRBV29-1 and TRBJ2-1; TRBD2 agrees at 12 bases. The ends lost 5 bases at V and 0 bases at J; junction bases unmatched: 5. Germline values: CDR1 SQVTM, CDR2 ANQGSEA. This CDR3 region has 16 residues. CDR3 DNA: TGCAGCGTTTCTAGCGGGAGGGCCAGCTCCTACAATGAGCAGTTCTTC. Its translation is CSVSSGRASSYNEQFF.

This clone was detected only once. One junction end does not reproduce the germline sequence, and a read error may be involved. For the CDR3, the DNA is TGTGTCAGCAGCCCAGATAGGACAGGGTACTATGGCTACACCTTC. The encoded protein is CVSSPDRTGYYGYTF. This sequence joins TRBV7-3 and TRBJ1-2; 8 nucleotides line up with TRBD1. CDR1 and CDR2 (germline): SGHTA, FQGTGA. The CDR3 runs 15 residues.

Concerning this clone: Distinct nucleotide sequences in the sample also encode this CDR3. The V gene is TRBV6-5, the J gene TRBJ2-3; possible D gene TRBD2, 6 bases. CDR1 and CDR2 from the germline V gene are MNHEY and SVGAGI. V lost 2 bases and J lost 4, with 7 bases in between. This CDR3 comprises 13 residues. The CDR3 loop is CASSYPGADTQYF. The CDR3 DNA sequence: TGTGCCAGCAGTTACCCGGGGGCAGATACGCAGTATTTT.

CDR3 in amino acids: CASSSQGLAHGANVLTF. The CDR3 region has the DNA TGCGCCAGCAGCTCACAGGGGCTTGCGCATGGGGCCAACGTCCTGACTTTC. The chain employs TRBV5-1 and TRBJ2-6, with 7 bases aligning to TRBD1. Germline CDR1 and CDR2: SGHRS and YFSETQ. The CDR3 contains 17 residues. V lost 3 bases, J lost 3 bases, and 9 bases stayed unmatched.

V and J are TRBV19 and TRBJ1-1, with D perhaps matching TRBD1 (6 bases). V was cut by 3 bases and J by 0 bases, with 8 bases left in between. Germline values: CDR1 LNHDA, CDR2 SQIVND (reference sequence). The CDR3 has 14 residues. The chain's CDR3 is CASSIGQMNTEAFF. The CDR3 DNA is TGTGCCAGTAGTATCGGACAGATGAACACTGAAGCTTTCTTT.

The rearrangement uses TRBV28 and TRBJ2-5; the match to TRBD1 covers 11 bases. This CDR3 has 16 residues. J gave up 5 bases and V 2 bases, and 7 bases lay outside the gene matches. From germline, CDR1 is MDHEN and CDR2 SYDVKM. The CDR3, as DNA: TGTGCCAGCAGTTTACCGAGGACAGGGGGCGAGGAGACCCAGTACTTC. It translates to CASSLPRTGGEETQYF.

The V and J genes are TRBV29-1 and TRBJ2-7; the D is unclear. V was clipped by 5 bases and J by 3 bases, with 8 bases between them. This CDR3 has 11 amino acids. The germline V gene encodes CDR1 SQVTM and CDR2 ANQGSEA. CDR3 in DNA: TGCAGCGTTCACGACTTCTACGAGCAGTACTTC. Protein product: CSVHDFYEQYF.

The rearrangement joins TRBV5-5 to TRBJ2-7; 8 bases fit TRBD2. The V gene's germline CDR1 is SGHKS and CDR2 YYEKEE (reference sequence). V lost 4 bases, J lost 3 bases, and 6 bases stayed unmatched. This CDR3 is 14 amino acids long. CDR3 bases: TGTGCCAGCAGCGCGGGGGGCGGGAGCTACGAGCAGTACTTC. It translates to CASSAGGGSYEQYF.

This clone has a single count. The V and J genes are TRBV10-3 and TRBJ1-4; D is unresolved. Trimming removed 3 bases at V and 3 bases at J, with 11 bases between. Germline loops: CDR1 ENHRY, CDR2 SYGVKD. There are 15 residues in the CDR3. The CDR3 DNA reads TGTGCCATCAGTGACCAAACAGCGGCTAATGAAAAACTGTTTTTT. This codes for CAISDQTAANEKLFF.

V and J are TRBV28 and TRBJ2-1; D gene uncertain. The V gene lost 0 bases and the J gene lost 0 bases, with 6 bases spanning the gap. The CDR3 contains 15 residues. The germline V gene has CDR1 MDHEN and CDR2 SYDVKM. The CDR3 reads CASSLWESSYNEQFF. In nucleotides, the CDR3 is TGTGCCAGCAGTTTATGGGAAAGCTCCTACAATGAGCAGTTCTTC.

Turning to this clone: This CDR3 is also generated by other DNA sequences in the sample. The chain is built from TRBV6-5 and TRBJ2-5; no reliable D call. Germline CDR1 and CDR2: MNHEY and SVGAGI. The CDR3 loop spans 14 amino acids. V gave up 6 bases and J gave up 4 bases, with 15 bases separating them. The CDR3 nucleotides read TGTGCCAGCAGGTCCGGAAGTCTCGGAGAGACCCAGTACTTC. Translation gives CASRSGSLGETQYF.

The chain uses TRBV6-1 and TRBJ1-2; 7 bases align to TRBD1. The CDR3 sequence is 12 residues long. V was clipped by 6 bases and J by 5 bases; unmatched bases: 3. Germline V lookup: CDR1 MNHNS, CDR2 SASEGT. CDR3 bases: TGTGCCAGCAGGCCGACAGGGTATGGCTACACCTTC. Amino acid sequence: CASRPTGYGYTF.

This chain joins TRBV10-3 and TRBJ1-4; D may be TRBD1 (5 bases). This CDR3 has 14 residues. V lost 6 bases, J lost 3 bases, and 11 bases lay in between. Per the germline V gene, CDR1 is ENHRY and CDR2 is SYGVKD. The CDR3 DNA follows: TGTGCCATCAGCCGGGACCCACCTAATGAAAAACTGTTTTTT. It is translated as CAISRDPPNEKLFF.

This rearrangement joins TRBV4-1 to TRBJ2-6; D not resolved. Trimming pared 0 bases from V and 3 bases from J, leaving 9 bases between. Germline-derived CDR1 and CDR2 are MGHRA and YSYEKL. The CDR3 sequence is 16 residues long. DNA for the CDR3: TGCGCCAGCAGCCAAGATCCGGTTTTTGGGGCCAACGTCCTGACTTTC. Translation gives CASSQDPVFGANVLTF.

The chain links TRBV27 to TRBJ2-7, with TRBD2 matching over 12 bases. V shed 5 bases and J 0 bases; nucleotides not matched to a gene: 5. The CDR3 sequence is 16 residues long. Germline CDR1 and CDR2: MNHEY and SMNVEV (reference sequence). CDR3 amino acids: CASSRLAGGSSYEQYF. CDR3 nucleotides: TGTGCCAGCAGTCGGCTAGCGGGAGGGAGCTCCTACGAGCAGTACTTC.

CDR3 loop: CASSIRPLNEQFF. In nucleotides, the CDR3 is TGTGCCAGTAGTATTCGGCCACTCAATGAGCAGTTCTTC. The V and J genes are TRBV19 and TRBJ2-1; no clear D. In germline, CDR1 is LNHDA, CDR2 SQIVND (reference sequence). Trimming took off 3 bases at V and 6 bases at J, with 9 bases between the two ends. CDR3 length equals 13 residues.

J is TRBJ2-1 and V is TRBV30; a weak D match, TRBD2 (6 bases). Germline V lookup: CDR1 GTSNPN, CDR2 SVGIG (reference sequence). The V end was cut by 2 bases, the J end by 4 bases, with 24 bases between. The CDR3 is 18 amino acids. The CDR3 bases are TGTGCCTGGAGTAAATCTTTAGGTGGGAGGCCGCTTTACAATGAGCAGTTCTTC. Translating gives CAWSKSLGGRPLYNEQFF.

The chain joins TRBV25-1 to TRBJ1-2; D gene uncertain. Between the trimmed V and J ends, which lost 6 bases and 0 bases, there was a span of 11 bases. The CDR3 loop spans 14 amino acids. Germline-derived CDR1 and CDR2 are MGHDK and SYGVNS. The CDR3 DNA reads TGTGCCAGCAGCGACCCAGTAACTAACTATGGCTACACCTTC. Protein product: CASSDPVTNYGYTF.

The chain uses TRBV2 and TRBJ1-4; possibly TRBD1 for D (6 bases). CDR1 is SNHLY and CDR2 is FYNNEI in the germline V gene. Trimming removed 7 bases from V and 3 bases from J, with 15 bases in between. This CDR3 is built from 15 residues. This CDR3 is CASKSDSSANEKLFF. In DNA form, the CDR3 reads TGTGCCAGCAAATCGGACAGTTCGGCTAATGAAAAACTGTTTTTT.

The chain carries TRBV29-1 and TRBJ2-1; 9 bases agree with TRBD1. The trim removed 6 bases at V and 9 bases at J, leaving 6 bases unmatched. The CDR3 has 12 amino acids. The V gene's germline CDR1 is SQVTM and CDR2 ANQGSEA. The CDR3 coding sequence is TGCAGCGTGACAGGGGGGCTAGGTGAGCAGTTCTTC. Encoded protein: CSVTGGLGEQFF.

The chain couples TRBV2 to TRBJ2-7; the D call may be TRBD1 or TRBD2 (5 bases each). The CDR3 is 13 residues long. The V and J ends lost 7 bases and 6 bases respectively, with 16 bases between them. CDR1 is SNHLY and CDR2 is FYNNEI in the germline V gene. DNA of the CDR3: TGTGCCAGCACCCTGGGACCTGAGAGCGAGCAGTACTTC. This sequence encodes CASTLGPESEQYF.